This T cell receptor (beta chain) was retrieved from a study of blood T cell repertoires in COVID-19. About the research overall: The samples span acute and convalescent COVID-19 from the United States, Italy and Spain. In each case, the material was cDNA or gDNA derived from T cells, B-cell-depleted T cells, or PBMCs.

Germline assignment: CDR1 SGHRS and CDR2 YFSETQ. V was clipped by 4 bases and J by 0 bases, with 9 bases between them. The CDR3 totals 14 residues. Per the authors' pipeline: Nucleated cell counts were estimated from reference gene primer amplification. Using immunoSEQ multiplex PCR, the repertoire was profiled, and TCRdb retains in-frame clones only, with some absent. Clone size and the V and J calls come from that table; the DNA yielded D and trimming. The sample carries about 93,000 clones, 90% recorded once. The rearrangement uses TRBV5-1 and TRBJ2-3; possibly TRBD1 for D (6 bases). The sequenced sample consisted of peripheral blood. The source of this sequence is a human donor with active COVID-19. The donor label of this sample is uncertain. The CDR3 DNA reads as TGCGCCAGCAGCCGAAGGGGGAGCACAGATACGCAGTATTTT. It specifies CASSRRGSTDTQYF.